This entry lists 7 T cell receptor beta chains sequenced from one sample in a study of CD8 T cell repertoires and HIV-1 epitope variants. These receptors' targets are unknown. Generated by immunoSEQ multiplex PCR, the TCRdb table keeps only in-frame clones and is missing some. The sample consists of about 5,600 clones, about 60% of them appearing once. The sample comprised cultured CD8+ T cells derived from PBMCs. All receptors derive from a male donor with HIV.

The chain recombines TRBV7-2 with TRBJ2-1; a weak D match, TRBD2 (5 bases). CDR3 length equals 14 residues. The germline V gene encodes CDR1 SGHTA and CDR2 FQGNSA. With 1 base removed from V and 8 bases from J, the gap between germline ends came to 12 bases. This CDR3 reads CASSLEPGNDEQFF. The CDR3 DNA reads as TGTGCCAGCAGCTTAGAACCGGGGAATGATGAGCAGTTCTTC.

The table lists this clone with a few counts. The chain has TRBV5-6 and TRBJ1-4, with 9 bases identical to TRBD1. CDR1 SGHDT and CDR2 YYEEEE come from the germline V gene. Trimming took 0 bases from V and 16 from J; bases not matched to a gene: 7. The CDR3 loop spans 13 amino acids. CDR3 loop: CASSLGLDRGQFF. CDR3 DNA: TGTGCCAGCAGCTTGGGTTTGGACAGGGGACAGTTTTTT.

The chain links TRBV7-2 to TRBJ1-5; D remains ambiguous. Trimming cost V 5 bases and J 3 bases, with 11 bases left between them. Germline CDR1 reads SGHTA; CDR2 reads FQGNSA. The CDR3 covers 14 residues. CDR3 sequence: CASSRELTNQPQHF. CDR3 bases: TGTGCCAGCAGCCGGGAATTGACCAATCAGCCCCAGCATTTT.

The rearrangement uses TRBV23-1 and TRBJ2-5; 7 positions match TRBD1. TRBV23-1 is treated as an ORF (open reading frame) with a function not yet certain. V was clipped by 6 bases and J by 5 bases; unmatched bases: 12. The CDR3 runs to 15 residues. DNA for the CDR3: TGCGCCAGCAGCCAAAAAGACAGGGTGGGTGAGACCCAGTACTTC. This encodes CASSQKDRVGETQYF.

The rearrangement joins TRBV5-8 to TRBJ2-5; the D is unclear. Trimming took 4 bases from V and 0 from J, leaving 7 bases between them. Germline CDR1 SGHTS, CDR2 YDEGEE. The CDR3 covers 13 residues. CDR3 residues: CASSGRYQETQYF. The CDR3 bases are TGTGCCAGCAGCGGCCGTTACCAAGAGACCCAGTACTTC.

Note on this clone: A junction end diverges from the germline sequence, so it may reflect a read error. The chain employs TRBV27 and TRBJ1-6, with 10 bases that match TRBD1. Germline V CDR1 and CDR2: MNHEY, SMNVEV (reference sequence). The CDR3 is 15 amino acids. As DNA, the CDR3 is TGTGCCAGCGGTTTATCCGGGACAGGGGTTTCACCCCTCCACTTT. Its protein is CASGLSGTGVSPLHF.

The CDR3, as DNA: TGTGCCAGCAGCCCCCCATTTGAGCTGAGCTCCTACAATGAGCAGTTCTTC. Translated, it gives CASSPPFELSSYNEQFF. The chain carries TRBV13 and TRBJ2-1; D unclear. The CDR3 runs to 17 residues. Trimming took off 5 bases at V and 0 bases at J, with 17 bases between the two ends. The germline V gene has CDR1 PRHDT and CDR2 FYEKMQ (reference sequence).